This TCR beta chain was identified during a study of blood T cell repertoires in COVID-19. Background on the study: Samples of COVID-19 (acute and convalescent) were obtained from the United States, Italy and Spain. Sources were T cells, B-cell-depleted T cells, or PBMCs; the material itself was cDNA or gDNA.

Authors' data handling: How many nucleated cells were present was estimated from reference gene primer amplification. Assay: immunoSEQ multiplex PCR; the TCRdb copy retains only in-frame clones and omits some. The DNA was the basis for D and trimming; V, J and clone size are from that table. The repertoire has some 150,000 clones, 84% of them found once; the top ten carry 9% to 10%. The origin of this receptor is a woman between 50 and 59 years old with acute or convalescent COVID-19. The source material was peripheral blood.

CDR3 in DNA: TGTGCCAGCAGCCCTCAAGGGGCAGGGCCGAACAGAGAGCAGTTCTTC. It yields the protein CASSPQGAGPNREQFF. The gene calls are TRBV5-8 and TRBJ2-1, with TRBD1 as a possible D gene (5 bases). Germline-derived CDR1 and CDR2 are SGHTS and YDEGEE. The CDR3 is made up of 16 amino acids. V gave up 4 bases and J gave up 10 bases, with 24 bases separating them.